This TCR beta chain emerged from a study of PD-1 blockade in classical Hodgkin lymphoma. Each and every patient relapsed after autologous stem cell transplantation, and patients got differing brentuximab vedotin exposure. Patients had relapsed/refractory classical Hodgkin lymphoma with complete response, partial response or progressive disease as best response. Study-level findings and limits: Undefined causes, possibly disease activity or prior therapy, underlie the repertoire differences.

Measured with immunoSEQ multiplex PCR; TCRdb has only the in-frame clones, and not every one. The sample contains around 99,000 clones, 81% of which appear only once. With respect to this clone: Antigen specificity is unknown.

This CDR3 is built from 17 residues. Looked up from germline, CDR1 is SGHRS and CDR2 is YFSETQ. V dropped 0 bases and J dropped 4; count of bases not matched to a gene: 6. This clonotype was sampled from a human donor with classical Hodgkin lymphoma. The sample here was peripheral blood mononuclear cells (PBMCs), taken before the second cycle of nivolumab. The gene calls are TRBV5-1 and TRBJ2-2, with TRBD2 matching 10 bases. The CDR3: CASSLDLPSGGTGELFF. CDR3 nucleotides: TGCGCCAGCAGCTTGGACCTCCCTAGCGGGGGCACCGGGGAGCTGTTTTTT.